The 19 T cell receptor beta chains below all came from one sample that was sequenced in a study of blood T cell repertoires in COVID-19. Generated by immunoSEQ multiplex PCR, the TCRdb table keeps only in-frame clones and is missing some. The sample lists roughly 250,000 clones, more than 65% occurring once. Sequenced: peripheral blood. Receptors originate from a man in his forties or fifties with active or convalescent COVID-19.

The chain uses TRBV7-6 and TRBJ2-5; possibly TRBD2 for D (6 bases). Germline CDR1 reads SGHVS; CDR2 reads FNYEAQ. V dropped 1 base and J dropped 4 bases, with 16 bases sitting between them. CDR3 size: 16 residues. This CDR3 reads CASSLVSGGVRETQYF. The CDR3, as DNA: TGTGCCAGCAGCTTAGTTAGTGGCGGGGTCCGAGAGACCCAGTACTTC. Full variable domain (missing parts from reference TRBV7-6 and TRBJ2-5): GAGVSQSPRYKVTKRGQDVALRCDPISGHVSLYWYRQALGQGPEFLTYFNYEAQQDKSGLPNDRFSAERPEGSISTLTIQRTEQRDSAMYRCASSLVSGGVRETQYFGPGTRLLVL.

On this clone itself: The same CDR3 is also encoded by other DNA sequences in this sample. This chain connects TRBV12-3 or TRBV12-4 to TRBJ1-2; no reliable D call. The germline V and J ends were trimmed by 2 bases and 0 bases, with 4 bases remaining between them. The CDR3 is 13 amino acids. CDR3 coding DNA: TGTGCCAGCAGTTTAACAGCTAACTATGGCTACACCTTC. Translated: CASSLTANYGYTF.

This clone appeared once. The chain carries TRBV7-2 and TRBJ2-2; D perhaps matches TRBD2 (6 bases). This CDR3 comprises 15 residues. The V gene's germline CDR1 is SGHTA and CDR2 FQGNSA. V lost 5 bases and J 0 bases, leaving 10 bases between the germline ends. The DNA of the CDR3 is TGTGCCAGCAGCCCCGCGGGGACGAACACCGGGGAGCTGTTTTTT. Translation: CASSPAGTNTGELFF.

J is TRBJ2-1 and V is TRBV5-1; 13 bases line up with TRBD2. CDR1 and CDR2 (germline): SGHRS, YFSETQ. V gave up 3 bases and J gave up 8 bases; unmatched junction bases: 8. The CDR3 runs 16 residues. The CDR3, as DNA: TGCGCCAGCAGCTCCGGAACTAGCGGGGGGGCCGATGAGCAGTTCTTC. Translating it yields CASSSGTSGGADEQFF. Full variable domain (remainder filled in from reference TRBV5-1 and TRBJ2-1): KAGVTQTPRYLIKTRGQQVTLSCSPISGHRSVSWYQQTPGQGLQFLFEYFSETQRNKGNFPGRFSGRQFSNSRSEMNVSTLELGDSALYLCASSSGTSGGADEQFFGPGTRLTVL.

This rearrangement joins TRBV21-1 to TRBJ1-3; no DNA check was done on the table's D call, TRBD1. TRBV21-1 is reported as a pseudogene. The CDR3 is made up of 19 amino acids. CDR3 region: CASSLSGQATRFSGNTIYF. DNA for the CDR3: TGTGCCAGCAGCCTCTCCGGACAGGCGACACGATTTTCTGGAAACACCATATATTTT.

This chain uses TRBV7-8 with TRBJ1-4; TRBD1 matches 12 bases. With V trimmed by 6 bases and J by 6 bases, 11 bases remained unmatched. The length of the CDR3 is 17 residues. CDR1 SGHVS and CDR2 FQNEAQ come from the germline V gene. The CDR3 nucleotides are TGTGCCAGCAGACAGAGGGACAGGGGGCGCATTGATGAAAAACTGTTTTTT. Amino acid sequence: CASRQRDRGRIDEKLFF.

The chain is built from TRBV28 and TRBJ2-7; D may be TRBD2 (6 bases). The CDR3 has 13 residues. Germline lookup yields CDR1 MDHEN and CDR2 SYDVKM. V was cut by 3 bases and J by 5 bases, with 11 bases left in between. DNA for the CDR3: TGTGCCAGCAGTTTTTCCTCGGGAGACGAGCAGTACTTC. This codes for CASSFSSGDEQYF. Using reference TRBV28 and TRBJ2-7 for the parts outside the CDR3, the full variable domain is DVKVTQSSRYLVKRTGEKVFLECVQDMDHENMFWYRQDPGLGLRLIYFSYDVKMKEKGDIPEGYSVSREKKERFSLILESASTNQTSMYLCASSFSSGDEQYFGPGTRLTVT.

The chain recombines TRBV27 with TRBJ1-5; D unresolved. Between the trimmed V and J ends, which lost 10 bases and 7 bases, there was a span of 17 bases. CDR3 length: 13 amino acids. Per the germline V gene, CDR1 is MNHEY and CDR2 is SMNVEV (reference sequence). CDR3 region: CATGGLSRQPQHF. The CDR3 DNA follows: TGTGCCACCGGCGGACTATCGAGGCAGCCCCAGCATTTT.

The rearrangement joins TRBV29-1 to TRBJ2-2; 11 bases align to TRBD1. This CDR3 contains 14 residues. Looked up from germline, CDR1 is SQVTM and CDR2 is ANQGSEA. J gave up 7 bases and V 7 bases, and 8 bases lay outside the gene matches. The CDR3 sequence: CSARDRGISGELFF. The DNA of the CDR3 is TGCAGCGCCCGGGACAGGGGGATTAGCGGGGAGCTGTTTTTT.

J is TRBJ2-3 and V is TRBV7-2, with a possible D match to TRBD2 (5 bases). Germline assignment: CDR1 SGHTA and CDR2 FQGNSA. Trimming removed 5 bases from V and 3 bases from J, with 15 bases in between. The CDR3 is 15 residues long. CDR3 sequence: CASSNRLPGTDTQYF. CDR3 bases: TGTGCCAGCAGCAACAGACTACCGGGGACAGATACGCAGTATTTT.

The gene calls are TRBV6-1 and TRBJ2-7, with 10 bases that match TRBD2. Germline loops: CDR1 MNHNS, CDR2 SASEGT. This CDR3 spans 15 amino acids. V shed 5 bases and J 8 bases; nucleotides not matched to a gene: 12. In nucleotides, the CDR3 is TGTGCCAGCAGTTCCACGAGCGGGGGGGCGGTCAAGCAGTACTTC. This translates into CASSSTSGGAVKQYF.

The chain uses TRBV9 and TRBJ2-7, with TRBD2 identical over 10 bases. After removal of 1 base from V and 9 bases from J, the junction contained 10 bases not matched to a gene. The germline gives CDR1 SGDLS, CDR2 YYNGEE. The CDR3 runs to 15 residues. This CDR3 is CASSVQSGGVQVQYF. As DNA, the CDR3 is TGTGCCAGCAGCGTACAAAGCGGGGGGGTACAAGTGCAGTACTTC.

This clone has just one count. J is TRBJ1-2 and V is TRBV2; the match to TRBD1 covers 8 bases. V lost 5 bases and J lost 7; bases outside the gene matches: 3. CDR1 is SNHLY, CDR2 FYNNEI, per germline. CDR3 size: 12 residues. CDR3 sequence (DNA): TGTGCCAGCAGTTCTGACAGGGGTGGCTACACCTTC. Protein: CASSSDRGGYTF.

The chain joins TRBV2 to TRBJ1-5, with 8 bases lining up with TRBD1. V lost 9 bases to trimming and J lost 0 bases; unmatched junction nucleotides: 4. This CDR3 contains 14 residues. Germline V gene data show CDR1 as SNHLY and CDR2 as FYNNEI. CDR3 sequence: CARGGQDSNQPQHF. The CDR3 bases are TGTGCCAGGGGGGGACAGGATAGCAATCAGCCCCAGCATTTT.

The rearrangement links TRBV2 to TRBJ2-5, with D possibly matching TRBD2 (7 bases). The CDR3 is 14 amino acids. In germline, CDR1 is SNHLY, CDR2 FYNNEI. V lost 7 bases, J lost 5 bases, and 17 bases lay in between. The CDR3 sequence is CASKPRGGWETQYF. The CDR3 DNA reads TGTGCCAGCAAACCCCGCGGGGGCTGGGAGACCCAGTACTTC.

CDR3 amino acids: CASSILRSPEAFF. The CDR3 DNA is TGTGCCAGTAGTATCTTGAGGTCCCCTGAAGCTTTCTTT. The chain joins TRBV19 to TRBJ1-1; D not resolved. The V and J ends lost 3 bases and 6 bases respectively, with 11 bases between them. The germline V gene has CDR1 LNHDA and CDR2 SQIVND (reference sequence). The CDR3 totals 13 residues.

The V call is TRBV19, the J call TRBJ1-5; D gene uncertain. CDR1 LNHDA and CDR2 SQIVND come from the germline V gene (reference sequence). CDR3 length: 13 residues. The V and J ends lost 4 bases and 3 bases respectively, with 7 bases between them. CDR3 nucleotides: TGTGCCAGTAGTAGAACAGACAATCAGCCCCAGCATTTT. Protein sequence: CASSRTDNQPQHF.

The CDR3 sequence: CASSLVGAGEKLFF. In nucleotides, the CDR3 is TGTGCCAGCAGCTTGGTAGGTGCGGGGGAAAAACTGTTTTTT. This sequence joins TRBV5-6 and TRBJ1-4; D unclear. Germline V gene sequence: CDR1 SGHDT, CDR2 YYEEEE. V was shortened by 0 bases and J by 8 bases, with 11 bases between the two germline ends. This CDR3 has 14 amino acids. Looking up the rest from reference TRBV5-6 and TRBJ1-4 gives the full variable domain: DAGVTQSPTHLIKTRGQQVTLRCSPKSGHDTVSWYQQALGQGPQFIFQYYEEEERQRGNFPDRFSGHQFPNYSSELNVNALLLGDSALYLCASSLVGAGEKLFFGSGTQLSVL.

This clone was picked up a small number of times. V and J are TRBV3-1 (or the pseudogene TRBV3-2) and TRBJ2-3, with 8 positions matching TRBD2. Germline assignment: CDR1 LGHDT and CDR2 YNNKEL (reference sequence). V was pared by 0 bases and J by 3 bases, with 8 bases of the junction left unmatched. The CDR3 contains 17 residues. The CDR3 DNA reads TGTGCCAGCAGCCAAGAGAGACCTCTAGCGGGTACAGATACGCAGTATTTT. Its protein product is CASSQERPLAGTDTQYF.